The entry below describes one T cell receptor (beta chain). Its cognate antigen is unknown. This specimen belongs to a study of T cells expressing NK-cell markers. Study as a whole: It was sorted CD3+CD56+NKG2C+, CD3+CD56+NKG2C- and CD3+CD56-NKG2C+ T cells that supplied the TCR beta repertoires.

Study-wide findings and caveats: Whether expanded NKG2C+ T cell clones recognized HCMV stayed uncertain.

The authors generated TCR beta cDNA through 5'RACE template switching with UMIs. Using the 5' RACE reads, TCRdb records one entry per CDR3 protein without DNA. The sample table sets out roughly 430,000 distinct CDR3 sequences. This receptor was taken from a woman between 18 and 69 years old in good health. The sequencing input was blood T cells: a sorted CD56 or NKG2C T cell subset, CD4+ or CD8+ T cells, or bulk PBMC T cells (not recorded which).

CDR3 sequence reads: CATSSGTEAYEQYF. This chain connects TRBV15 to TRBJ2-7; TCRdb gives TRBD1 as the D gene, but with no DNA this cannot be confirmed. The CDR3 extends over 14 amino acids. CDR1 and CDR2 (germline): LNHNV, YYDKDF (reference sequence).